Listed below are T cell receptor beta chains from one sample, sequenced in a study of response to subunit inactivated influenza vaccine. TCRdb reanalysed the RT-PCR reads using MiXCR and keeps one entry per CDR3 protein. Of some 500,000 distinct CDR3 sequences in the sample, around 25% were seen once. Sample: CD4+ T cells sorted from PBMCs, taken around 5 days after vaccination. The origin of the receptors is a man aged 50 or older who received an inactivated influenza vaccine. Each CDR3 is given without its conserved first and last residue. Each record gives: V gene, J gene, CDR3 length, CDR3 protein.

>TRBV12-3/TRBV12-4|TRBJ2-1|14
ASREGWDSTYNEQF
>TRBV11-2|TRBJ2-2|13
ASSGLRLGDGELF
>TRBV6-1|TRBJ2-1|13
ASSDGSRFFDEQF
>TRBV29-1|TRBJ2-7|13
IVEYRGLAGYEQY
>TRBV3-1|TRBJ2-2|14
ASSQAGILNTGELF
>TRBV5-1|TRBJ2-1|11
ASSLGDRGSQF
>TRBV6-2/TRBV6-3|TRBJ2-7|13
ASRPAGAGSYEQY
>TRBV2|TRBJ2-1|11
ASSETGSGEQF
>TRBV27|TRBJ2-5|11
ASRPLGKETQY
>TRBV20-1|TRBJ2-1|12
SARSGTSYNEQF
>TRBV20-1|TRBJ2-5|11
SATYRDTETQY
>TRBV7-9|TRBJ2-3|13
ASSLGGGYTDTQY
>TRBV20-1|TRBJ1-6|12
SALQGAGGSPLH
>TRBV20-1|TRBJ2-3|13
SASYRRGSLDTQY
>TRBV3-1|TRBJ2-1|13
ASSQLAGSYNEQF
>TRBV20-1|TRBJ1-4|11
SAPEAGAEKLF
>TRBV20-1|TRBJ2-1|10
SVKRGDNEQF
>TRBV7-3|TRBJ2-2|10
ASSINTGELF
>TRBV2|TRBJ2-1|9
ASSWTGEGF
>TRBV29-1|TRBJ2-1|11
SVPYFSYNEQF
>TRBV20-1|TRBJ2-7|14
SARDLGGSSSYEQY
>TRBV12-3/TRBV12-4|TRBJ2-2|10
ASSFALGELF
>TRBV10-3|TRBJ2-3|12
ATSTGLGTDTQY
>TRBV5-1|TRBJ1-1|9
AFPGGFEAF
>TRBV12-3/TRBV12-4|TRBJ1-1|11
ASSLTGRAEAF
>TRBV2|TRBJ2-7|11
ASSDSRDYEQY
>TRBV20-1|TRBJ1-5|12
SATPGTGYSPQH
>TRBV9|TRBJ1-4|14
ASSATARGAGEKLF
>TRBV2|TRBJ2-3|11
ASSGADTDTQY
>TRBV28|TRBJ2-4|11
ASRQGIKNIQY
>TRBV7-6|TRBJ2-5|9
ASGVKETQY
>TRBV4-2|TRBJ2-1|12
ASTGTRGRNEQF
>TRBV6-2/TRBV6-3|TRBJ2-7|9
ASSWPHEQY
>TRBV3-1|TRBJ2-7|13
ASSRAGTGIYEQY
>TRBV30|TRBJ2-2|10
ASDMNTGELF
>TRBV20-1|TRBJ2-1|11
SARGTDYNEQF
>TRBV21-1|TRBJ1-5|12
ASSMGANNQPQH
>TRBV2|TRBJ2-5|9
ASRQTETQY
>TRBV30|TRBJ2-1|13
AWSKKGTSRNEQF
>TRBV7-2|TRBJ2-7|11
ASSVADSYEQY
>TRBV5-1|TRBJ2-3|14
ASSLGRGESTDTQY
>TRBV7-2|TRBJ1-4|14
ASSPYTGATNEKLF
>TRBV4-3|TRBJ2-1|18
ASSQVIPDSPQSPYNEQF
>TRBV6-5|TRBJ1-5|13
ASSYSWRGEQPQH
>TRBV5-1|TRBJ2-1|12
ASSAGGAYNEQF
>TRBV6-5|TRBJ2-5|13
ASSYSGSYRETQY
>TRBV28|TRBJ2-4|10
ASSIPGTIQY
>TRBV20-1|TRBJ2-7|10
SYLGLAGEQY
>TRBV7-3|TRBJ2-3|13
ASSSSGRVTDTQY
>TRBV24-1|TRBJ2-1|15
ATSDLLGGTGLNEQF
>TRBV5-5|TRBJ1-1|13
ASSLEVTGPTQAF